The clone carrying this TCR beta chain was seen repeatedly, ten times or more. The antigen is unknown. This sample is drawn from a study of T cells in Graves' hyperthyroidism and ophthalmopathy. Study-wide findings and caveats: In the blood, most expanded thyroid clonotypes above 0.001 appeared as well. Ophthalmopathy was identified by the model a median about 6.4 months ahead of onset.

Germline V gene lookup returns CDR1 SEHNR and CDR2 FQNEAQ (reference sequence). After removal of 0 bases from V and 4 bases from J, the junction contained 4 bases not matched to a gene. The CDR3 sequence is 16 residues long. The investigators amplified TCR beta CDR3 regions from RNA transcripts. Using the HTBI primer set, a first-round RT-PCR was run on the TCR CDR3. TCRdb analysed the multiplex PCR reads with MiXCR anew, one entry per CDR3 protein. The sample holds roughly 380,000 distinct CDR3 sequences, 13% seen once. This TCR was recovered from a man aged 25 to 40 with Graves' hyperthyroidism that later progressed to Graves' ophthalmopathy. This sequence joins TRBV7-9 and TRBJ1-1; 11 nucleotides match TRBD1. The material sequenced was blood. The chain's CDR3 is CASSLASGQGGTEAFF. Written as DNA, the CDR3 is TGTGCCAGCAGCTTAGCCTCGGGACAGGGGGGCACTGAAGCTTTCTTT. The full variable domain, its missing parts supplied by reference TRBV7-9 and TRBJ1-1, is DTGVSQNPRHKITKRGQNVTFRCDPISEHNRLYWYRQTLGQGPEFLTYFQNEAQLEKSRLLSDRFSAERPKGSFSTLEIQRTEQGDSAMYLCASSLASGQGGTEAFFGQGTRLTVV.